This T cell receptor beta chain was retrieved from a study of blood T cell repertoires in COVID-19. Study overall: Donors in the United States, Italy and Spain gave samples during acute or convalescent COVID-19. PBMCs, B-cell-depleted T cells, or T cells provided the cDNA or gDNA that made up the material.

Trimming left V 0 bases short and J 3 bases short, with 12 bases between. The germline V gene has CDR1 LGHNA and CDR2 YNFKEQ. The CDR3 is 16 amino acids. In the original analysis: Nucleated cell counts were estimated from reference gene primer amplification. Only in-frame clones appear in the TCRdb table, and some are missing; sequencing was by immunoSEQ multiplex PCR. Clone size and V and J calls were adopted from that table, with D and trimming inferred from the DNA. The sample records a few hundred thousand clones, about 86% being singletons. V and J are TRBV4-2 and TRBJ1-5; D gene ambiguous. Source material: peripheral blood. The sequence was obtained from a man aged 55 to 70 who had recovered from COVID-19. DNA for the CDR3: TGTGCCAGCAGCCAAGACGTGCGGGCCCCCAATCAGCCCCAGCATTTT. This sequence encodes CASSQDVRAPNQPQHF.